Included here is one T cell receptor beta chain sequence, with context. The data were obtained in a study of blood T cells in healthy people across ages. Through a sample-barcoded 5' primer and a J-beta primer mix, a second PCR was run for roughly 6 to 11 cycles. TCRdb reprocessed the 5' RACE reads via MiXCR and lists one record per CDR3 protein. The profile shows 1.5 million to 1.9 million distinct CDR3 sequences, 42% of them singletons. V was shortened by 6 bases and J by 1 base, with 9 bases between the two germline ends. CDR1 ENHRY and CDR2 SYGVKD come from the germline V gene. The CDR3 is 13 residues long.

This sequence was found in a woman aged 18-29 years in good health. Sequenced material: blood. This sequence joins TRBV10-3 and TRBJ1-1; D is unclear. CDR3 DNA sequence: TGTGCCATCAGACCCCCAGCGAACACTGAAGCTTTCTTT. This codes for CAIRPPANTEAFF.